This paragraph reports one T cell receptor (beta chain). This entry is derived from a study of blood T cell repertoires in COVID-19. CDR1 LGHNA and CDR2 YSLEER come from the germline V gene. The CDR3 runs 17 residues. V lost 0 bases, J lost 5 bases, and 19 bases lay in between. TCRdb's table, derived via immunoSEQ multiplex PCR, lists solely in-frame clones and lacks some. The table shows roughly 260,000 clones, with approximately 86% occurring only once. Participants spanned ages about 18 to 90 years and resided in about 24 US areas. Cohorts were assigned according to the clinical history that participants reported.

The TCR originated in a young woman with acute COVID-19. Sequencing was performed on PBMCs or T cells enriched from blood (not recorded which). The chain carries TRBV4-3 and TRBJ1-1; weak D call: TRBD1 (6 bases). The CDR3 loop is CASSQDEGEGVRTEAFF. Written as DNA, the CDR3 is TGCGCCAGCAGCCAAGATGAGGGAGAGGGGGTCAGGACTGAAGCTTTCTTT.